Each of the 18 T cell receptor beta chains below was sequenced from the same sample in a study of T cells in tuberculosis. Here immunoSEQ multiplex PCR was the method, and the copy in TCRdb shows in-frame clones only, minus some. The sample holds more than 45,000 clones, roughly 88% seen once. Cells were sorted from thawed PBMC rested overnight and stained with GMM-loaded CD1B tetramer, viability dye and anti-CD3. C32 glucose monomycolate from Rhodococcus equi was loaded onto the CD1B tetramers. Sequencing was performed on CD1b-GMM tetramer-negative cells sorted from PBMCs. These receptors originate from an adult woman with latent tuberculosis.

The J gene is TRBJ2-7, the V gene TRBV2, with TRBD2 matching 7 bases. The germline CDR1 and CDR2 sequences are SNHLY and FYNNEI. The CDR3 contains 14 residues. V dropped 3 bases and J dropped 3; count of bases not matched to a gene: 5. The CDR3 bases are TGTGCCAGCAGTGACCGGGGGGTTCACTACGAGCAGTACTTC. Amino acids: CASSDRGVHYEQYF.

The chain uses TRBV10-3 and TRBJ2-1; 12 nucleotides align to TRBD2. Germline V lookup: CDR1 ENHRY, CDR2 SYGVKD. Germline trimming cut 10 bases from V and 7 bases from J; bases unmatched to any gene: 8. This CDR3 is built from 14 residues. CDR3 sequence (DNA): TGTGCCACCCGACTAGCGGGAGTGGTGAATGAGCAGTTCTTC. It specifies CATRLAGVVNEQFF.

The gene calls are TRBV2 and TRBJ2-5, with 11 bases aligning to TRBD1. From germline, CDR1 is SNHLY and CDR2 FYNNEI. There are 14 residues in the CDR3. The V gene end was trimmed by 7 bases and the J gene end by 5 bases; junction bases not matched to a gene: 6. Here the CDR3 DNA reads TGTGCCAGCATTATGGACAGGGGGCTGGAGACCCAGTACTTC. Translating it yields CASIMDRGLETQYF.

The rearrangement links TRBV7-9 to TRBJ2-5; 8 bases align to TRBD1. Germline V lookup: CDR1 SEHNR, CDR2 FQNEAQ (reference sequence). V gave up 8 bases and J gave up 3 bases; unmatched junction bases: 8. CDR3 size: 14 residues. CDR3 DNA sequence: TGTGCCAGCCAAGCCGACAGGGGAAAAGAGACCCAGTACTTC. Protein product: CASQADRGKETQYF. Combining the CDR3 with reference TRBV7-9 and TRBJ2-5 gives the whole variable domain DTGVSQNPRHKITKRGQNVTFRCDPISEHNRLYWYRQTLGQGPEFLTYFQNEAQLEKSRLLSDRFSAERPKGSFSTLEIQRTEQGDSAMYLCASQADRGKETQYFGPGTRLLVL.

The gene calls are TRBV10-3 and TRBJ1-1; D call uncertain. Trimming cost V 8 bases and J 4 bases, with 20 bases left between them. Germline CDR1 and CDR2: ENHRY and SYGVKD. This CDR3 is built from 15 residues. The CDR3: CAIGSGAVGITEAFF. DNA for the CDR3: TGTGCCATCGGATCGGGTGCGGTAGGCATCACTGAAGCTTTCTTT.

This chain links TRBV7-2 with TRBJ1-2, with D possibly TRBD1 on 5 matching bases. The CDR3 spans 13 residues. V dropped 1 base and J dropped 7 bases, with 10 bases sitting between them. Germline V lookup: CDR1 SGHTA, CDR2 FQGNSA. CDR3 sequence reads: CASSLGQLGGYTF. CDR3 in DNA: TGTGCCAGCAGCTTAGGACAGTTAGGTGGCTACACCTTC.

The chain links TRBV4-1 to TRBJ2-1; tentative D call: TRBD2 (6 bases). This CDR3 region has 15 residues. V was pared by 1 base and J by 1 base, with 8 bases between. CDR1 and CDR2 from the germline V gene are MGHRA and YSYEKL. The CDR3 coding sequence is TGCGCCAGCAGCCAAGGTGGGGGGTCCTACAATGAGCAGTTCTTC. This codes for CASSQGGGSYNEQFF.

V gene TRBV5-4 combines with J gene TRBJ1-1; TRBD1 matches 8 bases. CDR3 length: 15 residues. V dropped 6 bases and J dropped 4; count of bases not matched to a gene: 11. Germline values: CDR1 SGHNT, CDR2 YYREEE (reference sequence). The CDR3 sequence: CASNPTGGGGTEAFF. The CDR3 DNA sequence: TGTGCCAGCAACCCTACAGGGGGAGGAGGCACTGAAGCTTTCTTT.

DNA for the CDR3: TGCGCCAGCAGCCAAGCCTATCGGACAGGGGCGAACACTGAAGCTTTCTTT. It yields the protein CASSQAYRTGANTEAFF. The gene calls are TRBV4-1 and TRBJ1-1, with 9 bases lining up with TRBD1. Trimming at V came to 1 base and at J to 1 base, leaving 7 bases not matched to a gene. Germline CDR1 is MGHRA and CDR2 is YSYEKL. This CDR3 has 17 residues.

The genes are TRBV9 and TRBJ2-1; 9 bases line up with TRBD2. The CDR3 contains 15 residues. The junction had 9 bases not matched to a gene; V was cut back by 4 bases and J by 7 bases. The germline V gene encodes CDR1 SGDLS and CDR2 YYNGEE. CDR3 protein: CASSLTSGPTNEQFF. For the CDR3, the DNA is TGTGCCAGCAGCTTGACTAGCGGCCCTACAAATGAGCAGTTCTTC.

Sample share makes this clone medium-sized (0.01 to 0.1%). The chain has TRBV6-4 and TRBJ2-2, with D possibly being TRBD1 (5 bases). V lost 3 bases, J lost 3 bases, and 5 bases lay in between. The CDR3 consists of 13 residues. Germline V lookup: CDR1 MRHNA, CDR2 SNTAGT. In nucleotides, the CDR3 is TGTGCCAGCAGTGAAGGGGACACCGGGGAGCTGTTTTTT. Its protein product is CASSEGDTGELFF.

The gene calls are TRBV5-1 and TRBJ1-1; D might be TRBD1 (6 bases). This CDR3 is built from 14 residues. CDR1 is SGHRS and CDR2 is YFSETQ in the germline V gene. The ends were cut back, 0 bases at V and 1 base at J, with 7 bases in the middle. The CDR3 coding sequence is TGCGCCAGCAGCTTGGCAGGGGCGAACACTGAAGCTTTCTTT. Protein product: CASSLAGANTEAFF.

V and J are TRBV6-5 and TRBJ2-1; D is possibly TRBD2 (5 bases). Per germline, CDR1 MNHEY and CDR2 SVGAGI. This CDR3 spans 15 amino acids. V gave up 0 bases and J gave up 4 bases, with 10 bases separating them. The CDR3 protein is CASSYSWEIYNEQFF. CDR3 sequence (DNA): TGTGCCAGCAGTTACTCGTGGGAGATATACAATGAGCAGTTCTTC.

J is TRBJ1-2 and V is TRBV27, with a tentative D call TRBD1 (6 bases). Trimming removed 4 bases from V and 4 bases from J, with 10 bases in between. This CDR3 has 13 residues. Germline CDR1 MNHEY, CDR2 SMNVEV (reference sequence). The CDR3 loop reads CASSWGRGYGYTF. DNA of the CDR3: TGTGCCAGCAGTTGGGGGCGAGGCTATGGCTACACCTTC.

The V gene is TRBV7-2, the J gene TRBJ2-7; 7 positions match TRBD2. The germline V gene has CDR1 SGHTA and CDR2 FQGNSA. The CDR3 extends over 14 amino acids. V shed 5 bases, J shed 5 bases, and the junction held 9 bases outside the gene matches. The CDR3, as DNA: TGTGCCAGCAGCCCGCTGGAGGGAGGGGACGAGCAGTACTTC. This gives the protein CASSPLEGGDEQYF. Looking up the rest from reference TRBV7-2 and TRBJ2-7 gives the full variable domain: GAGVSQSPSNKVTEKGKDVELRCDPISGHTALYWYRQSLGQGLEFLIYFQGNSAPDKSGLPSDRFSAERTGGSVSTLTIQRTQQEDSAVYLCASSPLEGGDEQYFGPGTRLTVT.

The rearrangement links TRBV1 to TRBJ2-7; TRBD2 reflects the table's D call only, with no check against the DNA. TRBV1 is deemed a pseudogene. This CDR3 is 12 amino acids long. In nucleotides, the CDR3 is TGCACCAGCACCCCGTACTCCTACGAGCAGTACTTC. Translation: CTSTPYSYEQYF.

The chain carries TRBV4-3 and TRBJ1-2; 8 positions agree with TRBD1. The CDR3 runs 16 residues. V shed 4 bases, J shed 7 bases, and the junction held 14 bases outside the gene matches. CDR1 and CDR2 from the germline V gene are LGHNA and YSLEER. CDR3 residues: CASSRGTDRVISGYTF. In nucleotides, the CDR3 is TGCGCCAGCAGCCGGGGCACGGACAGGGTAATTAGTGGCTACACCTTC.

V is TRBV7-9 and J is TRBJ2-3; the match to TRBD2 covers 9 bases. J gave up 0 bases and V 7 bases, and 5 bases lay outside the gene matches. Germline V CDR1 and CDR2: SEHNR, FQNEAQ (reference sequence). The CDR3 has 15 amino acids. The CDR3 DNA sequence: TGTGCCAGCAAAGGCGGGAGGGAAAGCACAGATACGCAGTATTTT. Translation: CASKGGRESTDTQYF.